This TCR beta chain was captured by sequencing in a study of T cell responses to AZD1222 COVID-19 vaccine. The protocol was immunoSEQ multiplex PCR, while the TCRdb copy is restricted to in-frame clones and leaves out a portion. The repertoire has roughly 190,000 clones, about 92% of them found once; the top ten carry roughly 1.4%. There are 16 residues in the CDR3. The J segment lost 5 bases and the V segment lost 5 bases, leaving 8 bases of the junction unmatched. Germline values: CDR1 SGHTA, CDR2 FQGNSA. Sample: peripheral blood, taken on day 0 of AZD1222 vaccination. V and J are TRBV7-2 and TRBJ2-5; 13 bases align to TRBD2. This clonotype originated in an adult in good health. CDR3 DNA sequence: TGTGCCAGCAGCCCTACTAGCGGGGGGGCAGGGGAGACCCAGTACTTC. This sequence encodes CASSPTSGGAGETQYF.